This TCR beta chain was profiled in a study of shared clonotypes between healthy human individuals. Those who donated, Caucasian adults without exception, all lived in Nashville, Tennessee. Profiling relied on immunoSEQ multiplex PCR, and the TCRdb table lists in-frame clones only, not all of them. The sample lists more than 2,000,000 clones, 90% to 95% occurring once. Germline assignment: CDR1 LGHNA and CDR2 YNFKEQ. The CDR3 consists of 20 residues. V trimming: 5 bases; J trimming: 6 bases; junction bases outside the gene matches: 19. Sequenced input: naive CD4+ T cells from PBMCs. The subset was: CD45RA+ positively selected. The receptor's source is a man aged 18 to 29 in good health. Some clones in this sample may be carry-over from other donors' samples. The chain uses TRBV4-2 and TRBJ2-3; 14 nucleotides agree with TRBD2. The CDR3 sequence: CASSSPGGGTSGRNKDTQYF. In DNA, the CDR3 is TGTGCCAGCAGCTCCCCTGGGGGCGGGACTAGCGGGAGAAATAAGGATACGCAGTATTTT.